This TCR beta chain was observed in a study of blood T cell repertoires in COVID-19. Method: immunoSEQ multiplex PCR; TCRdb's copy keeps in-frame clones and lacks some. The table lists 140,000 or so clones, 79% of them singletons, with around 5% in the top ten. The sample holds a few counts of this clone. V lost 5 bases and J lost 10; bases outside the gene matches: 13. This CDR3 spans 17 amino acids. From germline, CDR1 is MNHNY and CDR2 SVGAGI (reference sequence). The receptor was derived from a woman in her seventies with COVID-19, enrolled during active disease. The sample taken for sequencing was peripheral blood. The chain couples TRBV6-6 to TRBJ2-1; 14 nucleotides agree with TRBD2. The CDR3 DNA is TGTGCCAGCAGTCCCCCGACTAGCGGGGGGGCGGGTAGGGAGCAGTTCTTC. It specifies CASSPPTSGGAGREQFF.